What follows are 23 T cell receptor beta chains derived from one specimen sequenced in a study of shared clonotypes between healthy human individuals (TCRdb year 2020). Libraries were made using the immunoSEQ multiplex PCR assay. The immuneACCESS repertoire file appears here via TCRdb, limited to in-frame rearrangements. These files lack a portion of the clones; in checked studies, under half of the deficit traces to unresolved V genes, and the cause of the others is not known. The sample table records approximately 810,000 clones; more than 85% of these occur just once. Under 30% of the sample belongs to the ten largest clones. For the CD8 naive samples, CD45RO-negative cells were positively selected for CCR7, yielding a CD45RA+CCR7+ population from which TemRA cells were excluded. Sequencing used naive CD8+ T cells sorted from blood. This sample's cell subset or site label indicates: CD45RA+CCR7+. These receptors originate from a man aged 30 to 45 in good health.

V usage is TRBV11-2 and J usage is TRBJ2-3, with D unresolved. V was clipped by 2 bases and J by 0 bases, with 9 bases between them. Per germline, CDR1 SGHAT and CDR2 FQNNGV. CDR3 length: 15 amino acids. The CDR3 coding sequence is TGTGCCAGCAGCTTACTGAGTTCTAGCACAGATACGCAGTATTTT. Protein sequence: CASSLLSSSTDTQYF. Complete variable domain (other parts from reference TRBV11-2 and TRBJ2-3): EAGVAQSPRYKIIEKRQSVAFWCNPISGHATLYWYQQILGQGPKLLIQFQNNGVVDDSQLPKDRFSAERLKGVDSTLKIQPAKLEDSAVYLCASSLLSSSTDTQYFGPGTRLTVL.

This clone was recorded once. CDR3 DNA sequence: TGCAGCGTTGAAGATCTTCACGGTAACGCTTTCTTT. This translates into CSVEDLHGNAFF. V and J are TRBV29-1 and TRBJ1-1; D not resolved. The CDR3 sequence is 12 residues long. V lost 0 bases and J lost 11, with 13 bases in between. Germline V gene sequence: CDR1 SQVTM, CDR2 ANQGSEA.

The chain uses TRBV11-3 and TRBJ2-7; possibly TRBD1 or TRBD2 for D (5 bases each). This CDR3 has 13 amino acids. V lost 0 bases, J lost 6 bases, and 9 bases lay in between. Germline CDR1 and CDR2: SGHNT and YENEEA. The CDR3 spells CASSLDEGPEQYF. CDR3 bases: TGTGCCAGCAGCTTAGATGAGGGGCCCGAGCAGTACTTC.

The J gene is TRBJ2-2, the V gene TRBV11-2; 13 nucleotides line up with TRBD2. V lost 5 bases to trimming and J lost 6 bases; unmatched junction nucleotides: 6. CDR3 length: 16 amino acids. The germline V gene has CDR1 SGHAT and CDR2 FQNNGV. The CDR3 region has the DNA TGTGCCAGCAGCCAAACTAGCGGGAGGGCCCCCGGGGAGCTGTTTTTT. It encodes CASSQTSGRAPGELFF.

This chain links TRBV19 with TRBJ2-2; TRBD2 aligns across 10 bases. With 6 bases clipped from V and 1 base from J, the junction kept 5 bases outside the gene matches. The germline V gene has CDR1 LNHDA and CDR2 SQIVND (reference sequence). The length of the CDR3 is 16 residues. CDR3 DNA sequence: TGTGCCAGTAGAGGGACTAGCGTAGTGAACACCGGGGAGCTGTTTTTT. Amino acid sequence: CASRGTSVVNTGELFF.

CDR3 nucleotides: TGTGCCAGTGTTTCGACTCGCAATCAGCCCCAGCATTTT. It specifies CASVSTRNQPQHF. J is TRBJ1-5 and V is TRBV6-1, with D unclear. Trimming took off 9 bases at V and 2 bases at J, with 11 bases between the two ends. The germline gives CDR1 MNHNS, CDR2 SASEGT. The CDR3 runs 13 residues.

Only one count was recorded for this clone. The chain joins TRBV29-1 to TRBJ2-1; 7 bases align to TRBD1. The CDR3 extends over 17 amino acids. Trimming cost V 0 bases and J 1 base; bases outside gene matches: 9. Per the germline V gene, CDR1 is SQVTM and CDR2 is ANQGSEA. CDR3 sequence: CSVEDFEGAGSYNEQFF. The CDR3 region has the DNA TGCAGCGTTGAAGATTTTGAGGGGGCCGGTTCCTACAATGAGCAGTTCTTC.

V usage is TRBV15 and J usage is TRBJ2-7; 7 positions agree with TRBD1. CDR1 is LNHNV, CDR2 YYDKDF, per germline (reference sequence). This CDR3 has 14 residues. The ends lost 0 bases at V and 6 bases at J; junction bases unmatched: 5. This CDR3 reads CATSRDTGVAEQYF. In DNA, the CDR3 is TGTGCCACCAGCAGAGATACAGGGGTAGCCGAGCAGTACTTC.

The V gene is TRBV7-8, the J gene TRBJ2-7; D uncertain. This CDR3 contains 14 residues. Germline lookup yields CDR1 SGHVS and CDR2 FQNEAQ. Trimming shortened V by 2 bases and J by 0 bases, and 8 bases separated the two germline ends. CDR3 sequence reads: CASSLPESSYEQYF. For the CDR3, the DNA is TGTGCCAGCAGCTTACCAGAGAGCTCCTACGAGCAGTACTTC.

This clone was counted a few times. This chain connects TRBV6-5 to TRBJ2-1, with TRBD1 matching over 7 bases. Losses at the gene ends were 8 bases for V and 8 bases for J; bases not matched to a gene: 6. This CDR3 is built from 12 residues. Germline loops: CDR1 MNHEY, CDR2 SVGAGI. CDR3 sequence: CASGDSLDEQFF. The CDR3 nucleotides are TGTGCCAGCGGGGACAGCCTCGATGAGCAGTTCTTC.

V gene TRBV11-2 combines with J gene TRBJ2-7, with D perhaps matching TRBD1 or TRBD2 (5 bases each). The CDR3 consists of 17 residues. V was clipped by 3 bases and J by 2 bases, with 20 bases between them. The germline CDR1 and CDR2 sequences are SGHAT and FQNNGV. The CDR3 loop reads CASSFTGLAPKAYEQYF. The CDR3 DNA is TGTGCCAGCAGCTTCACGGGGCTCGCTCCGAAGGCCTACGAGCAGTACTTC. The full variable domain, its missing parts supplied by reference TRBV11-2 and TRBJ2-7, is EAGVAQSPRYKIIEKRQSVAFWCNPISGHATLYWYQQILGQGPKLLIQFQNNGVVDDSQLPKDRFSAERLKGVDSTLKIQPAKLEDSAVYLCASSFTGLAPKAYEQYFGPGTRLTVT.

V gene TRBV28 combines with J gene TRBJ2-7; 11 bases are shared with TRBD2. V lost 3 bases and J lost 2; bases outside the gene matches: 6. Germline CDR1 reads MDHEN; CDR2 reads SYDVKM. The CDR3 spans 16 residues. This CDR3 reads CASSFQLAGETYEQYF. The CDR3 coding sequence is TGTGCCAGCAGTTTCCAACTAGCGGGAGAGACCTACGAGCAGTACTTC.

This chain joins TRBV27 and TRBJ2-3; the D is unclear. The CDR3 length is 15 residues. V was pared by 5 bases and J by 0 bases, with 12 bases between. Looked up from germline, CDR1 is MNHEY and CDR2 is SMNVEV (reference sequence). This CDR3 is CASSAITHSTDTQYF. The CDR3, as DNA: TGTGCCAGCAGTGCCATTACCCATAGCACAGATACGCAGTATTTT.

This rearrangement joins TRBV4-3 to TRBJ2-1; possibly TRBD1 or TRBD2 for D (6 bases each). V was pared by 3 bases and J by 1 base, with 19 bases between. The germline CDR1 and CDR2 sequences are LGHNA and YSLEER. CDR3 size: 18 residues. CDR3 region: CASSQNALGGQSYNEQFF. As DNA, the CDR3 is TGCGCCAGCAGCCAGAACGCACTCGGGGGACAATCCTACAATGAGCAGTTCTTC.

The chain joins TRBV27 to TRBJ1-3, with no clear D. Trimming pared 10 bases from V and 4 bases from J, leaving 8 bases between. This CDR3 spans 11 amino acids. The germline V gene has CDR1 MNHEY and CDR2 SMNVEV (reference sequence). The CDR3 sequence is CATYGGNTIYF. CDR3 DNA: TGTGCCACCTACGGGGGAAACACCATATATTTT.

The rearrangement joins TRBV6-1 to TRBJ2-2, with 8 bases aligning to TRBD2. Germline loops: CDR1 MNHNS, CDR2 SASEGT. V shed 4 bases and J 1 base; nucleotides not matched to a gene: 11. The CDR3 spans 18 residues. The DNA for the CDR3 is TGTGCCAGCAGTGCCCGACACTTCGGGGGGGTGAACACCGGGGAGCTGTTTTTT. Translated: CASSARHFGGVNTGELFF.

The genes are TRBV5-6 and TRBJ2-5, with 8 bases identical to TRBD2. Germline CDR1 reads SGHDT; CDR2 reads YYEEEE. CDR3 length: 12 amino acids. The ends lost 4 bases at V and 5 bases at J; junction bases unmatched: 1. Written as DNA, the CDR3 is TGTGCCAGCAGCCCGGGGGGGGAGACCCAGTACTTC. Its translation: CASSPGGETQYF. Combining the CDR3 with reference TRBV5-6 and TRBJ2-5 gives the whole variable domain DAGVTQSPTHLIKTRGQQVTLRCSPKSGHDTVSWYQQALGQGPQFIFQYYEEEERQRGNFPDRFSGHQFPNYSSELNVNALLLGDSALYLCASSPGGETQYFGPGTRLLVL.

The genes are TRBV7-9 and TRBJ2-1; 10 positions match TRBD2. From germline, CDR1 is SEHNR and CDR2 FQNEAQ (reference sequence). Trimming at V came to 7 bases and at J to 4 bases, leaving 16 bases not matched to a gene. The CDR3 is made up of 18 amino acids. CDR3 sequence (DNA): TGTGCCAGCATCTCGACAACGACTGAGCGGGAGGGGTACAATGAGCAGTTCTTC. This sequence encodes CASISTTTEREGYNEQFF.

J is TRBJ2-2 and V is TRBV9; D is perhaps TRBD1 (6 bases). Looked up from germline, CDR1 is SGDLS and CDR2 is YYNGEE. The V end was cut by 4 bases, the J end by 7 bases, with 20 bases between. The CDR3 consists of 16 residues. The CDR3 is CASSSGTGPNVGELFF. The DNA for the CDR3 is TGTGCCAGCAGCTCCGGAACAGGGCCCAATGTCGGGGAGCTGTTTTTT.

This chain uses TRBV6-5 with TRBJ1-2, with D perhaps TRBD1 (6 bases). V lost 0 bases to trimming and J lost 7 bases, with 12 bases between them. Germline V gene lookup returns CDR1 MNHEY and CDR2 SVGAGI. This CDR3 comprises 14 residues. The DNA for the CDR3 is TGTGCCAGCAGTTACTCCTCGTCGGGGGCTGGCTACACCTTC. Protein product: CASSYSSSGAGYTF.

The rearrangement uses TRBV29-1 and TRBJ2-2; no reliable D call. CDR1 and CDR2 (germline): SQVTM, ANQGSEA. V was cut by 6 bases and J by 6 bases, with 5 bases left in between. This CDR3 region has 10 residues. The CDR3: CSVGAGELFF. The DNA of the CDR3 is TGCAGCGTAGGTGCCGGGGAGCTGTTTTTT.

This chain uses TRBV5-8 with TRBJ1-5; 7 positions match TRBD1. CDR1 and CDR2 (germline): SGHTS, YDEGEE. CDR3 length: 16 amino acids. The junction had 12 bases not matched to a gene; V was cut back by 4 bases and J by 5 bases. The CDR3 is CASSTTRGSSDQPQHF. CDR3 nucleotide sequence: TGTGCCAGCAGCACTACCAGGGGGTCTTCGGATCAGCCCCAGCATTTT.

This clone turned up a few times. The chain joins TRBV9 to TRBJ2-3; D ambiguous. V was clipped by 4 bases and J by 2 bases, with 14 bases between them. The CDR3 loop spans 15 amino acids. Germline CDR1 and CDR2: SGDLS and YYNGEE. CDR3 nucleotides: TGTGCCAGCAGCCCTCGTAACCTTCCCACAGATACGCAGTATTTT. This encodes CASSPRNLPTDTQYF.